The 20 T cell receptor beta chains given below trace back to one sample, sequenced in a study of cytomegalovirus exposure and HLA in healthy donors. The PCR made use of 60 Vbeta and 13 Jbeta primers. TCRdb's copy holds only in-frame clones and misses some; the assay was immunoSEQ multiplex PCR. The specimen's table records some 39,000 clones. Sequenced material: PBMCs. These receptors originate from a male donor in good health and CMV-seronegative.

V and J are TRBV10-1 and TRBJ2-3, with TRBD2 matching 13 bases. The CDR3 runs to 18 residues. J gave up 6 bases and V 5 bases, and 14 bases lay outside the gene matches. From germline, CDR1 is WNHNN and CDR2 SYGVQD (reference sequence). The CDR3 is CASSPRLAGGRRDDTQYF. The CDR3 coding sequence is TGCGCCAGCAGTCCGAGACTAGCGGGGGGCCGGCGGGATGATACGCAGTATTTT.

The chain employs TRBV28 and TRBJ2-7; the D gene is possibly TRBD1 (6 bases). V lost 4 bases to trimming and J lost 5 bases, with 12 bases between them. This CDR3 spans 13 amino acids. CDR1 and CDR2 from the germline V gene are MDHEN and SYDVKM. The CDR3 DNA sequence: TGTGCCAGCAGTTCACAGGGACGCGACGAGCAGTACTTC. Protein sequence: CASSSQGRDEQYF.

The rearrangement uses TRBV19 and TRBJ2-7; D perhaps matches TRBD1 (5 bases). V lost 4 bases to trimming and J lost 2 bases, with 12 bases between them. The CDR3 loop spans 14 amino acids. Germline values: CDR1 LNHDA, CDR2 SQIVND (reference sequence). The CDR3 nucleotides read TGTGCCAGTAGTACCGCAGGGAATCCCTACGAGCAGTACTTC. Translation: CASSTAGNPYEQYF.

The chain links TRBV9 to TRBJ2-3; 11 positions agree with TRBD2. From germline, CDR1 is SGDLS and CDR2 YYNGEE. J was trimmed by 4 bases and V by 2 bases; bases with no gene match: 6. The CDR3 is 16 residues long. This CDR3 is CASSVTTSGGADTQYF. The CDR3 nucleotides are TGTGCCAGCAGCGTGACCACTAGCGGGGGTGCAGATACGCAGTATTTT.

The chain recombines TRBV7-9 with TRBJ2-2, with 7 nucleotides matching TRBD1. With V trimmed by 5 bases and J by 5 bases, 8 bases remained unmatched. This CDR3 comprises 15 residues. Germline loops: CDR1 SEHNR, CDR2 FQNEAQ (reference sequence). The CDR3 region has the DNA TGTGCCAGCAGCCGCAACAGGGGTCCTACCGGGGAGCTGTTTTTT. Protein product: CASSRNRGPTGELFF.

V usage is TRBV4-1 and J usage is TRBJ1-2, with 9 bases that match TRBD1. The CDR3 covers 15 residues. The germline gives CDR1 MGHRA, CDR2 YSYEKL. J was trimmed by 8 bases and V by 0 bases; bases with no gene match: 7. The CDR3, as DNA: TGCGCCAGCAGCCAAGACACAGGGGGCTCGAGAGGCTACACCTTC. Protein sequence: CASSQDTGGSRGYTF.

The chain uses TRBV7-9 and TRBJ2-5; 12 bases line up with TRBD2. The CDR3 totals 15 residues. The J segment lost 3 bases and the V segment lost 4 bases, leaving 3 bases of the junction unmatched. The V gene's germline CDR1 is SEHNR and CDR2 FQNEAQ (reference sequence). The CDR3 loop reads CASSSSGGAEETQYF. CDR3 bases: TGTGCCAGCAGCTCTAGCGGGGGGGCCGAAGAGACCCAGTACTTC.

The CDR3 nucleotides read TGTGCCAGCAGTCCTTTTCTGACAGGGAACTATGGCTACACCTTC. This codes for CASSPFLTGNYGYTF. The rearrangement links TRBV2 to TRBJ1-2; TRBD1 aligns across 7 bases. In germline, CDR1 is SNHLY, CDR2 FYNNEI. Unmatched junction bases numbered 8, after V lost 5 bases and J lost 2 bases. CDR3 size: 15 residues.

The chain couples TRBV5-1 to TRBJ2-7; no clear D. CDR3 length equals 13 residues. Trimming pared 2 bases from V and 0 bases from J, leaving 6 bases between. CDR1 is SGHRS and CDR2 is YFSETQ in the germline V gene. Here the CDR3 DNA reads TGCGCCAGCAGCTTATCTCTCTCCTACGAGCAGTACTTC. Amino acids: CASSLSLSYEQYF. The full variable domain, rest sourced from reference TRBV5-1 and TRBJ2-7, is KAGVTQTPRYLIKTRGQQVTLSCSPISGHRSVSWYQQTPGQGLQFLFEYFSETQRNKGNFPGRFSGRQFSNSRSEMNVSTLELGDSALYLCASSLSLSYEQYFGPGTRLTVT.

Details on this clone: The junction departs from the called germline gene at one end, perhaps through a read error. The chain links TRBV9 to TRBJ1-6, with TRBD1 as a possible D gene (6 bases). This CDR3 is built from 16 residues. Per the germline V gene, CDR1 is SGDLS and CDR2 is YYNGEE. The DNA of the CDR3 is TGTGCCAGCGGCGTATCCGGGACCCAGGGGAATTCACCCCTCCACTTT. Its protein is CASGVSGTQGNSPLHF.

The chain employs TRBV19 and TRBJ1-2, with D perhaps TRBD1 (6 bases). The CDR3 is 13 residues long. CDR1 and CDR2 from the germline V gene are LNHDA and SQIVND (reference sequence). Trimming took 3 bases from V and 4 from J, leaving 9 bases between them. CDR3 nucleotide sequence: TGTGCCAGTAGTATCCCCAGGGGCTATGGCTACACCTTC. It translates to CASSIPRGYGYTF.

The chain has TRBV5-1 and TRBJ2-3; weak D call: TRBD2 (6 bases). Trimming cost V 1 base and J 0 bases, with 12 bases left between them. The CDR3 runs 16 residues. Germline CDR1 and CDR2: SGHRS and YFSETQ. In DNA form, the CDR3 reads TGCGCCAGCAGCTTGTTGTACGGGGGTAGCACAGATACGCAGTATTTT. Protein sequence: CASSLLYGGSTDTQYF.

The DNA of the CDR3 is TGCAGCGCCAACCGGGGAGGGAGTAACTATGGCTACACCTTC. This encodes CSANRGGSNYGYTF. This rearrangement joins TRBV29-1 to TRBJ1-2; D remains unclear. Per the germline V gene, CDR1 is SQVTM and CDR2 is ANQGSEA. Trimming took 7 bases from V and 1 from J, leaving 16 bases between them. There are 14 residues in the CDR3.

The genes are TRBV28 and TRBJ1-4, with TRBD1 as a possible D gene (5 bases). CDR1 is MDHEN, CDR2 SYDVKM, per germline. The CDR3 loop spans 13 amino acids. The V and J ends lost 5 bases and 10 bases respectively, with 14 bases between them. Here the CDR3 reads CASSNPGRVKLFF. CDR3 coding DNA: TGTGCCAGCAGTAACCCAGGGAGGGTAAAACTGTTTTTT.

The chain is built from TRBV5-1 and TRBJ2-7; D gene ambiguous. Germline V CDR1 and CDR2: SGHRS, YFSETQ. There are 13 residues in the CDR3. The V end was cut by 2 bases, the J end by 0 bases, with 6 bases between. The CDR3 loop reads CASSFQYSYEQYF. The CDR3 bases are TGCGCCAGCAGCTTCCAGTACTCCTACGAGCAGTACTTC.

The chain has TRBV7-2 and TRBJ1-2; D is unclear. Germline assignment: CDR1 SGHTA and CDR2 FQGNSA. V dropped 2 bases and J dropped 2 bases, with 9 bases sitting between them. The CDR3 is 14 amino acids. CDR3 nucleotide sequence: TGTGCCAGCAGCTTATCTATCGAGAACTATGGCTACACCTTC. This encodes CASSLSIENYGYTF.

The chain employs TRBV5-1 and TRBJ2-5; the D is unclear. V was shortened by 4 bases and J by 3 bases, with 4 bases between the two germline ends. Germline lookup yields CDR1 SGHRS and CDR2 YFSETQ. The CDR3 runs to 11 residues. CDR3 bases: TGCGCCAGCAGCCTCGAAGAGACCCAGTACTTC. Protein sequence: CASSLEETQYF.

The chain combines TRBV7-2 with TRBJ2-2; TRBD2 agrees at 7 bases. CDR1 SGHTA and CDR2 FQGNSA come from the germline V gene. CDR3 length equals 15 residues. Unmatched junction bases numbered 5, after V lost 6 bases and J lost 1 base. The CDR3 coding sequence is TGTGCCAGCAGGGGTGGCGGGGGGAACACCGGGGAGCTGTTTTTT. Residues: CASRGGGGNTGELFF. Full variable domain (rest looked up from reference TRBV7-2 and TRBJ2-2): GAGVSQSPSNKVTEKGKDVELRCDPISGHTALYWYRQSLGQGLEFLIYFQGNSAPDKSGLPSDRFSAERTGGSVSTLTIQRTQQEDSAVYLCASRGGGGNTGELFFGEGSRLTVL.

The CDR3 DNA reads TGTGCCAGCAGGTACACAGGGATAACTAATGAAAAACTGTTTTTT. It codes for CASRYTGITNEKLFF. This chain links TRBV2 with TRBJ1-4, with D maybe TRBD1 (6 bases). The CDR3 contains 15 residues. The germline gives CDR1 SNHLY, CDR2 FYNNEI. V lost 6 bases and J lost 1, with 12 bases in between. Full variable domain (rest looked up from reference TRBV2 and TRBJ1-4): EPEVTQTPSHQVTQMGQEVILRCVPISNHLYFYWYRQILGQKVEFLVSFYNNEISEKSEIFDDQFSVERPDGSNFTLKIRSTKLEDSAMYFCASRYTGITNEKLFFGSGTQLSVL.

The rearrangement links TRBV18 to TRBJ2-7; the D gene is possibly TRBD2 (6 bases). Germline CDR1 and CDR2: KGHSH and LQKENI. V lost 2 bases and J lost 6, with 20 bases in between. This CDR3 has 16 amino acids. CDR3: CASSPVGGDPVSEQYF. CDR3 nucleotide sequence: TGTGCCAGCTCACCAGTTGGAGGGGATCCCGTATCCGAGCAGTACTTC.